The present TCR beta chain was sequenced within a study of graft-versus-host responses after intestinal transplantation. The wider study: Anti-thymocyte globulin served as induction for all recipients, who then took tacrolimus and steroids for three to four years.

This clone has only one observation. Its antigen is not identified. Study conclusions and caveats: GvH clones detected in recipient marrow included some appearing first in ileum or blood.

Using immunoSEQ multiplex PCR, the repertoire was profiled, and TCRdb retains in-frame clones only, with some absent. Of roughly 98,000 clones listed, 80% to 95% were seen once; the top ten hold 1.1%. The CDR3 runs 11 residues. Germline CDR1 and CDR2: SQVTM and ANQGSEA. V shed 7 bases and J shed 4 bases, with 10 bases lying between them. The clonotype originates from a human donor who was the organ donor for an intestinal transplant. V gene TRBV29-1 combines with J gene TRBJ1-2; TRBD1 is a possible D gene (6 bases). Material: unstimulated CD8+ T cells sorted from spleen or lymph node cells, obtained before transplant. Written as DNA, the CDR3 is TGCAGCGCAGGGGACGGCTATGGCTACACCTTC. Protein product: CSAGDGYGYTF. Full variable domain (outside the CDR3, taken from reference TRBV29-1 and TRBJ1-2): SAVISQKPSRDICQRGTSLTIQCQVDSQVTMMFWYRQQPGQSLTLIATANQGSEATYESGFVIDKFPISRPNLTFSTLTVSNMSPEDSSIYLCSAGDGYGYTFGSGTRLTVV.